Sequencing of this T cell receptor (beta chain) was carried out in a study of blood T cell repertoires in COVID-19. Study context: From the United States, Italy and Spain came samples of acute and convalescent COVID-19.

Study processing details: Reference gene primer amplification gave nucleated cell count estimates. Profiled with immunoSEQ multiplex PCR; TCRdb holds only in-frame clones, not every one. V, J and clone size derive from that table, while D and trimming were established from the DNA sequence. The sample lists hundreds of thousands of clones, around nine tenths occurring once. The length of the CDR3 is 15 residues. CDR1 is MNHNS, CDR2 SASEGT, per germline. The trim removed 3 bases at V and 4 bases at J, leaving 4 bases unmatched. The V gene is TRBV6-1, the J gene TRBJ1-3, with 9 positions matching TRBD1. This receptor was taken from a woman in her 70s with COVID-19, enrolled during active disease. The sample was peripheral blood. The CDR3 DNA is TGTGCCAGCAGTGATGTGGGACAGGGCGGAAACACCATATATTTT. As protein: CASSDVGQGGNTIYF.